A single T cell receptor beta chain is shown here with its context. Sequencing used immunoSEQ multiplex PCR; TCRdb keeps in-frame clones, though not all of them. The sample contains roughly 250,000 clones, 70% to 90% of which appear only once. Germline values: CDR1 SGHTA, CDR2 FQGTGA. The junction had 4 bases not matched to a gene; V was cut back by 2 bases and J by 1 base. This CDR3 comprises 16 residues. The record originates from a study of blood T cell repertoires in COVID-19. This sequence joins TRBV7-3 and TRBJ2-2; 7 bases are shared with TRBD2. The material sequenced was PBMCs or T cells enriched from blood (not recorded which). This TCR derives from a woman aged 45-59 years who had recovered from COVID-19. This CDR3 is CASSLVLAVNTGELFF. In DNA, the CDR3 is TGTGCCAGCAGCTTAGTTCTAGCGGTGAACACCGGGGAGCTGTTTTTT.